A single T cell receptor (beta chain) is shown here with its context. Sequenced by immunoSEQ multiplex PCR; TCRdb stores in-frame clones only, minus some. The sample holds some 94,000 clones, roughly 85% seen once. This entry comes from a study of radiotherapy plus CTLA-4 blockade in lung cancer. V lost 6 bases, J lost 2 bases, and 10 bases lay in between. CDR3 size: 12 residues. Germline values: CDR1 SQVTM, CDR2 ANQGSEA. V is TRBV29-1 and J is TRBJ1-2; D gene unclear. The sequenced sample was peripheral blood, obtained from a patient treated with radiotherapy plus ipilimumab. This TCR came from a human donor with non-small cell lung cancer that progressed on radiotherapy plus ipilimumab. CDR3 residues: CSVTTPNYGYTF. CDR3 in DNA: TGCAGCGTGACCACCCCCAACTATGGCTACACCTTC.